This entry is about one T cell receptor (beta chain). These data are taken from a study of blood T cell repertoires in COVID-19. The CDR3 is 15 amino acids. Trimming took off 5 bases at V and 3 bases at J, with 15 bases between the two ends. Germline CDR1 MNHEY, CDR2 SMNVEV (reference sequence). The data were produced by immunoSEQ multiplex PCR, yet TCRdb's version contains in-frame clones alone and is incomplete. Of fewer than 250,000 clones listed, around 80% are singletons. This chain uses TRBV27 with TRBJ2-3; maybe TRBD1 (5 bases). Input material: peripheral blood. The TCR sequence derives from a woman aged 40 to 55 with acute or convalescent COVID-19. The CDR3 sequence: CASSPGAALTDTQYF. For the CDR3, the DNA is TGTGCCAGCAGTCCTGGGGCAGCTTTGACAGATACGCAGTATTTT.